The 27 T cell receptor beta chains below were found in one sample sequenced in a study of PD-1 blockade in classical Hodgkin lymphoma. As to time point: cycle 4 day 1 (C4D1), after 6 weeks of nivolumab. Brentuximab vedotin exposure varied among the patients, all of whom had relapsed after autologous stem cell transplantation. Magnetic negative selection served to purify CD4+ T cells out of PBMCs that had been thawed. Some clones are missing from TCRdb's copy, which holds only in-frame ones; the method was immunoSEQ multiplex PCR. Here the sample spans approximately 20,000 clones, 83% being singletons. The material sequenced was CD4+ T cells from blood, taken before the fourth cycle of nivolumab. The source is a human donor with classical Hodgkin lymphoma.

The chain employs TRBV18 and TRBJ2-5; D is ambiguous. Germline V CDR1 and CDR2: KGHSH, LQKENI. The CDR3 loop spans 15 amino acids. V was cut by 5 bases and J by 0 bases, with 13 bases left in between. The CDR3 DNA is TGTGCCAGCTCAGCTCGGCAGAGGTACCAAGAGACCCAGTACTTC. Translated: CASSARQRYQETQYF.

The V gene is TRBV7-9, the J gene TRBJ2-7; D remains ambiguous. The CDR3 runs to 11 residues. V was shortened by 2 bases and J by 7 bases, with 6 bases between the two germline ends. Germline lookup yields CDR1 SEHNR and CDR2 FQNEAQ (reference sequence). CDR3 nucleotides: TGTGCCAGCAGCTTAACTGGGGAGCAGTACTTC. Translated: CASSLTGEQYF.

The V gene is TRBV27, the J gene TRBJ1-1; 8 bases map to TRBD1. V was pared by 2 bases and J by 5 bases, with 7 bases of the junction left unmatched. CDR1 MNHEY and CDR2 SMNVEV come from the germline V gene (reference sequence). The CDR3 totals 15 residues. The CDR3 sequence is CASSLQQGGGTEAFF. The CDR3 coding sequence is TGTGCCAGCAGTTTACAACAGGGGGGAGGAACTGAAGCTTTCTTT.

The chain uses TRBV5-1 and TRBJ2-7; the D gene is possibly TRBD1 (6 bases). Trimming took off 4 bases at V and 6 bases at J, with 14 bases between the two ends. This CDR3 has 13 amino acids. CDR1 is SGHRS, CDR2 YFSETQ, per germline. This CDR3 reads CASSRDKVSEQYF. DNA for the CDR3: TGCGCCAGCAGCCGGGACAAAGTGAGCGAGCAGTACTTC.

The CDR3 DNA sequence: TGTGCCAGCAGTGACTACAGACTAGCGGGATCTATCGGGGAGCTGTTTTTT. It encodes CASSDYRLAGSIGELFF. V usage is TRBV6-1 and J usage is TRBJ2-2; 11 bases are a match to TRBD2. The CDR3 is made up of 17 amino acids. Trimming cost V 3 bases and J 7 bases; bases outside gene matches: 10. Germline V gives CDR1 MNHNS, CDR2 SASEGT.

This clone has a single count. This chain connects TRBV6-6 to TRBJ1-3; a possible D gene is TRBD1 (5 bases). CDR1 is MNHNY, CDR2 SVGAGI, per germline (reference sequence). This CDR3 has 16 residues. Trimming took 4 bases from V and 0 from J, leaving 13 bases between them. Here the CDR3 DNA reads TGTGCCAGCAGTTCCAATACAGGAATCTCTGGAAACACCATATATTTT. Translation gives CASSSNTGISGNTIYF.

This chain connects TRBV19 to TRBJ2-6; 8 bases fit TRBD1. Germline CDR1 and CDR2: LNHDA and SQIVND (reference sequence). V trimming: 3 bases; J trimming: 0 bases; junction bases outside the gene matches: 7. The CDR3 length is 18 residues. The CDR3 reads CASSIRTGPSSGANVLTF. DNA for the CDR3: TGTGCCAGTAGTATTCGGACAGGGCCAAGCTCTGGGGCCAACGTCCTGACTTTC.

The V call is TRBV11-2, the J call TRBJ1-5; 10 bases align to TRBD1. This CDR3 comprises 16 residues. Germline V lookup: CDR1 SGHAT, CDR2 FQNNGV. J lost 4 bases, V lost 0 bases, and 3 bases had no gene match. The CDR3 sequence: CASSLDSGQGNQPQHF. CDR3 bases: TGTGCCAGCAGCTTAGACTCGGGACAGGGGAATCAGCCCCAGCATTTT.

This chain links TRBV5-1 with TRBJ2-7; TRBD2 matches 9 bases. J lost 7 bases, V lost 0 bases, and 5 bases had no gene match. The germline V gene has CDR1 SGHRS and CDR2 YFSETQ. This CDR3 has 14 amino acids. In DNA form, the CDR3 reads TGCGCCAGCAGCTTGGTGGCGGGAGGGGGGGAGCAGTACTTC. As protein: CASSLVAGGGEQYF.

This chain joins TRBV19 and TRBJ2-2; D may be TRBD1 or TRBD2 (5 bases each). V lost 6 bases, J lost 5 bases, and 13 bases lay in between. The germline V gene has CDR1 LNHDA and CDR2 SQIVND (reference sequence). This CDR3 has 14 amino acids. The CDR3 DNA is TGTGCCAGTAGGGGACGCCCTCGGACCGGGGAGCTGTTTTTT. Residues: CASRGRPRTGELFF.

This clone has just one count. V usage is TRBV18 and J usage is TRBJ1-5, with a weak D call TRBD1 (6 bases). CDR1 is KGHSH, CDR2 LQKENI, per germline. Trimming shortened V by 3 bases and J by 12 bases, and 12 bases separated the two germline ends. The CDR3 spans 12 residues. This CDR3 reads CASSPDSLFQHF. CDR3 DNA sequence: TGTGCCAGCTCACCGGACAGTTTGTTCCAGCATTTT. Full variable domain (remainder filled in from reference TRBV18 and TRBJ1-5): NAGVMQNPRHLVRRRGQEARLRCSPMKGHSHVYWYRQLPEEGLKFMVYLQKENIIDESGMPKERFSAEFPKEGPSILRIQQVVRGDSAAYFCASSPDSLFQHFGDGTRLSIL.

The chain uses TRBV5-4 and TRBJ2-1; 8 bases match TRBD1. The junction had 6 bases not matched to a gene; V was cut back by 4 bases and J by 3 bases. Germline V gene lookup returns CDR1 SGHNT and CDR2 YYREEE (reference sequence). The CDR3 has 15 amino acids. Written as DNA, the CDR3 is TGTGCCAGCAGCCGCCGGGACAGGTTCTACAATGAGCAGTTCTTC. It translates to CASSRRDRFYNEQFF.

The CDR3 region is CASSDFAGGPGDTQYF. For the CDR3, the DNA is TGTGCCAGCAGTGATTTTGCGGGAGGGCCGGGGGATACGCAGTATTTT. The J gene is TRBJ2-3, the V gene TRBV25-1, with TRBD2 identical over 9 bases. Germline CDR1 and CDR2: MGHDK and SYGVNS. V shed 3 bases, J shed 6 bases, and the junction held 10 bases outside the gene matches. The CDR3 totals 16 residues.

The chain has TRBV5-1 and TRBJ2-1; D call uncertain. V was trimmed by 0 bases and J by 5 bases, leaving 9 bases between them. Germline V gives CDR1 SGHRS, CDR2 YFSETQ. This CDR3 is built from 14 residues. The CDR3 DNA reads as TGCGCCAGCAGCTTGGGTGCGGCAAACAATGAGCAGTTCTTC. Its protein product is CASSLGAANNEQFF.

V is TRBV7-9 and J is TRBJ1-5; 7 nucleotides agree with TRBD1. Germline V gives CDR1 SEHNR, CDR2 FQNEAQ (reference sequence). Trimming at V came to 3 bases and at J to 3 bases, leaving 11 bases not matched to a gene. This CDR3 region has 17 residues. DNA for the CDR3: TGTGCCAGCAGCTTGGGACAGACCCGACTACTCAATCAGCCCCAGCATTTT. This codes for CASSLGQTRLLNQPQHF.

The V call is TRBV6-1, the J call TRBJ2-7, with D perhaps assigned TRBD1 or TRBD2 (6 bases each). V was cut by 6 bases and J by 3 bases, with 18 bases left in between. The CDR3 runs 15 residues. In germline, CDR1 is MNHNS, CDR2 SASEGT. Here the CDR3 DNA reads TGTGCCAGCAGCCCAATCACTAGGGGGGTCTACGAGCAGTACTTC. This encodes CASSPITRGVYEQYF.

This sequence joins TRBV6-1 and TRBJ2-7; 9 bases agree with TRBD1. The trim removed 6 bases at V and 2 bases at J, leaving 5 bases unmatched. The CDR3 contains 14 residues. CDR1 MNHNS and CDR2 SASEGT come from the germline V gene. CDR3 sequence reads: CASSLQGAAYEQYF. CDR3 coding DNA: TGTGCCAGCAGCCTACAGGGGGCAGCCTACGAGCAGTACTTC.

V usage is TRBV5-1 and J usage is TRBJ2-7, with 9 bases fitting TRBD1. Germline values: CDR1 SGHRS, CDR2 YFSETQ. This CDR3 contains 15 residues. After removal of 6 bases from V and 2 bases from J, the junction contained 9 bases not matched to a gene. CDR3 DNA sequence: TGCGCCAGCAAGCCGGGACAGGGAGTGCCCTACGAGCAGTACTTC. Its translation: CASKPGQGVPYEQYF. The full variable domain, its missing parts supplied by reference TRBV5-1 and TRBJ2-7, is KAGVTQTPRYLIKTRGQQVTLSCSPISGHRSVSWYQQTPGQGLQFLFEYFSETQRNKGNFPGRFSGRQFSNSRSEMNVSTLELGDSALYLCASKPGQGVPYEQYFGPGTRLTVT.

The chain has TRBV10-3 and TRBJ2-1, with 8 bases fitting TRBD1. Germline CDR1 ENHRY, CDR2 SYGVKD. This CDR3 has 14 amino acids. Trimming at V came to 3 bases and at J to 9 bases, leaving 7 bases not matched to a gene. CDR3: CAISEGAGGTEQFF. DNA for the CDR3: TGTGCCATCAGTGAAGGGGCAGGGGGCACTGAGCAGTTCTTC.

V usage is TRBV18 and J usage is TRBJ1-2, with 9 bases identical to TRBD1. V trimming: 5 bases; J trimming: 8 bases; junction bases outside the gene matches: 6. CDR1 is KGHSH and CDR2 is LQKENI in the germline V gene. This CDR3 region has 13 residues. The CDR3 loop is CASSGGQGSGYTF. The CDR3 DNA follows: TGTGCCAGCTCAGGGGGACAGGGCAGCGGCTACACCTTC. The entire variable domain, with the rest obtained from reference TRBV18 and TRBJ1-2, is as follows: NAGVMQNPRHLVRRRGQEARLRCSPMKGHSHVYWYRQLPEEGLKFMVYLQKENIIDESGMPKERFSAEFPKEGPSILRIQQVVRGDSAAYFCASSGGQGSGYTFGSGTRLTVV.

V gene TRBV10-2 combines with J gene TRBJ2-1; 15 bases agree with TRBD2. From germline, CDR1 is WSHSY and CDR2 SAAADI. J lost 4 bases, V lost 8 bases, and 9 bases had no gene match. CDR3 length equals 17 residues. The CDR3 loop reads CASRRIGLAGGYNEQFF. The CDR3 coding sequence is TGCGCCAGCCGTAGAATTGGACTAGCGGGAGGGTACAATGAGCAGTTCTTC.

This clone was detected a few times. The chain's CDR3 is CASSLRQGASSGANVLTF. The CDR3 nucleotides read TGCGCCAGCAGCTTAAGACAGGGGGCGAGCTCTGGGGCCAACGTCCTGACTTTC. This chain connects TRBV5-1 to TRBJ2-6; 10 bases line up with TRBD1. Trimming at V came to 2 bases and at J to 0 bases, leaving 5 bases not matched to a gene. This CDR3 contains 18 residues. Per the germline V gene, CDR1 is SGHRS and CDR2 is YFSETQ. The entire variable domain, with the rest obtained from reference TRBV5-1 and TRBJ2-6, is as follows: KAGVTQTPRYLIKTRGQQVTLSCSPISGHRSVSWYQQTPGQGLQFLFEYFSETQRNKGNFPGRFSGRQFSNSRSEMNVSTLELGDSALYLCASSLRQGASSGANVLTFGAGSRLTVL.

The chain is built from TRBV10-3 and TRBJ1-1; weak D call: TRBD1 (5 bases). V dropped 4 bases and J dropped 2 bases, with 11 bases sitting between them. The CDR3 has 14 residues. Germline assignment: CDR1 ENHRY and CDR2 SYGVKD. For the CDR3, the DNA is TGTGCCATCAGTGGCTTAACAGGAAACACTGAAGCTTTCTTT. Residues: CAISGLTGNTEAFF.

The V and J genes are TRBV21-1 and TRBJ1-2; no check of the table's D call, TRBD1, against the DNA was made. TRBV21-1 is flagged as a pseudogene. The length of the CDR3 is 15 residues. The CDR3 sequence is CASSKGQGIGKGYTF. The DNA of the CDR3 is TGTGCCAGCAGCAAAGGACAGGGAATAGGTAAAGGCTACACCTTC.

The sample holds a few counts of this clone. V is TRBV4-2 and J is TRBJ1-5, with no clear D. The CDR3 consists of 15 residues. Deletions cut 0 bases from V and 5 bases from J, with 11 bases between. CDR1 is LGHNA and CDR2 is YNFKEQ in the germline V gene. CDR3 loop: CASSQDASPDQPQHF. CDR3 nucleotides: TGTGCCAGCAGCCAAGATGCCTCCCCCGATCAGCCCCAGCATTTT.

The rearrangement joins TRBV18 to TRBJ2-7; perhaps TRBD2 as D (5 bases). Germline values: CDR1 KGHSH, CDR2 LQKENI. This CDR3 has 14 amino acids. V was trimmed by 2 bases and J by 3 bases, leaving 11 bases between them. CDR3 nucleotide sequence: TGTGCCAGCTCACCAAGCGGCAGGTTCTACGAGCAGTACTTC. Residues: CASSPSGRFYEQYF.

V and J are TRBV27 and TRBJ2-6; D ambiguous. CDR3 size: 16 residues. The V end was cut by 2 bases, the J end by 4 bases, with 12 bases between. Germline CDR1 and CDR2: MNHEY and SMNVEV (reference sequence). CDR3: CASSLLTGVGANVLTF. For the CDR3, the DNA is TGTGCCAGCAGTTTACTCACTGGGGTGGGGGCCAACGTCCTGACTTTC.